This TCR beta chain was retrieved from a study of tumor-infiltrating lymphocytes in primary liver carcinoma. As for the study in general: Among the tumors, stages were T1-T3 N0M0 and sizes roughly 4.2 to 10 cm. General study results and limits: In the absence of sorting, bulk samples left CD4+ and CD8+ repertoires uncompared. Top-250-clone fractions were significantly higher in tumors than in blood (p = 0.039).

Blood RNA came from unsorted whole blood; germline DNA was also extracted. Enrolled patients were chronically infected with HBV and treatment-naive. Germline V CDR1 and CDR2: SEHNR, FQNEAQ (reference sequence). This CDR3 is built from 15 residues. Details on this clonotype: The antigen is unknown. One junction end disagrees with the germline gene, perhaps due to a read error.

TCR beta cDNA was made from 400 to 600 ng total RNA with a constant-region primer. Investigators got TCR beta libraries out of three nested multiplex PCR rounds, done with slightly modified ARM-PCR. Primers for the first two PCR rounds were TRBV1-TRBV30 forward primers and a C-beta reverse primer (roughly 9 cycles per round). TCRdb redid the calling of the multiplex PCR reads with MiXCR, one entry per CDR3 protein. The data show approximately 210,000 distinct CDR3 sequences, less than 75% seen once. This chain uses TRBV7-9 with TRBJ2-1; 15 positions match TRBD2. The clonotype was recovered from a woman aged 55-69 years with primary liver carcinoma and hepatitis B virus infection. Material for sequencing was peripheral blood. The CDR3 sequence: CASSWTSGRANEQSF. The CDR3 DNA sequence: TGTGCCAGCAGCTGGACTAGCGGGAGGGCCAATGAGCAGTCCTTC.